These T cell receptor beta chains were read from a single sample in a study of T cell responses to AZD1222 COVID-19 vaccine. This table comes from immunoSEQ multiplex PCR, and its TCRdb copy is limited to in-frame clones, with some not included. Of 120,000 to 150,000 clones in the sample, around nine tenths were seen once. This specimen consisted of peripheral blood, obtained on day 0 of AZD1222 vaccination. All receptors derive from an adult in good health. Both conserved end residues are part of each CDR3. D genes are given only for firm matches. Clone size is given for some rows only: seen once, a few or many times, or a class if the clone is expanded.

size: .; D: .; V: TRBV6-2/TRBV6-3; J: TRBJ2-7; DNA: TGTGCCAGCAGTTACGGGCTAGCCGGGGTCGAGCAGTACTTC; CDR3: CASSYGLAGVEQYF
size: .; D: .; V: TRBV5-1; J: TRBJ1-3; DNA: TGCGCCAGCAGCGCTCAGGGTTCTGGAAACACCATATATTTT; CDR3: CASSAQGSGNTIYF
size: .; D: .; V: TRBV28; J: TRBJ1-5; DNA: TGTGCCAGCAGTTTCGGTCTTTGGACAATGGGGAAGATTAGCAATCAGCCCCAGCATTTT; CDR3: CASSFGLWTMGKISNQPQHF
size: .; D: TRBD1; V: TRBV10-3; J: TRBJ1-2; DNA: TGTGCCATCAGTGAAACCGGACAGGACTATGGCTACACCTTC; CDR3: CAISETGQDYGYTF
size: .; D: TRBD2; V: TRBV19; J: TRBJ2-3; DNA: TGTGCCAGATCGAAACTAGCGGTCGAGGATACGCAGTATTTT; CDR3: CARSKLAVEDTQYF
size: .; D: .; V: TRBV12-3/TRBV12-4; J: TRBJ1-1; DNA: TGTGCCAGCAGTTCCAGGGTGAACACTGAAGCTTTCTTT; CDR3: CASSSRVNTEAFF
size: .; D: .; V: TRBV18; J: TRBJ1-5; DNA: TGTGCCAGCTCACCACCGGGGGGGGATAGCAATCAGCCCCAGCATTTT; CDR3: CASSPPGGDSNQPQHF
size: .; D: TRBD2; V: TRBV10-3; J: TRBJ2-7; DNA: TGTGCCATCAGCCGTTCAACTAGCGGGGGTGTAGGGGAGCAGTACTTC; CDR3: CAISRSTSGGVGEQYF
size: few; D: .; V: TRBV7-7; J: TRBJ2-2; DNA: TGTGCCAGCAGCTTAAGTAGCCGCGAGGGGTCGAACACCGGGGAGCTGTTTTTT; CDR3: CASSLSSREGSNTGELFF
size: few; D: .; V: TRBV4-1; J: TRBJ2-1; DNA: TGCGCCAGCAGCCAAGGTCCGGGGCTAGCGAGGTACAATGAGCAGTTCTTC; CDR3: CASSQGPGLARYNEQFF